A selection of T cell receptor beta chains follows, all from one sample in a study of blood T cell repertoires in COVID-19. The protocol was immunoSEQ multiplex PCR, while the TCRdb copy is restricted to in-frame clones and leaves out a portion. Of fewer than 450,000 clones listed, about nine tenths are singletons. The sample consisted of peripheral blood. The receptors originated from a woman aged 70-85 years with COVID-19, enrolled during active disease. The CDR3 runs from the conserved cysteine through the conserved F or W. Fields, in order: V gene, J gene, clone size, D gene, CDR3 protein, CDR3 DNA. D genes are given only for firm matches. Not all rows give a size; the values are once, few, many and, for expanded clones, a class.

v_gene: TRBV27
j_gene: TRBJ1-2
abundance: .
d_gene: TRBD1
CDR3aa: CASSFDPGDSFYGYTF
CDR3nt: TGTGCCAGCAGTTTCGACCCAGGGGACAGCTTCTATGGCTACACCTTC

v_gene: TRBV10-1
j_gene: TRBJ2-1
abundance: .
d_gene: TRBD2
CDR3aa: CASSESRSGGPYHNEQFF
CDR3nt: TGCGCCAGCAGTGAGTCCCGCAGCGGGGGGCCCTATCACAATGAGCAGTTCTTC

v_gene: TRBV18
j_gene: TRBJ2-2
abundance: .
d_gene: .
CDR3aa: CASSRTVYTGELFF
CDR3nt: TGTGCCAGCTCCAGGACAGTATACACCGGGGAGCTGTTTTTT

v_gene: TRBV27
j_gene: TRBJ2-2
abundance: .
d_gene: TRBD1
CDR3aa: CASSPNPGTANTGELFF
CDR3nt: TGTGCCAGCAGTCCAAACCCCGGGACAGCGAACACCGGGGAGCTGTTTTTT

v_gene: TRBV5-1
j_gene: TRBJ1-2
abundance: .
d_gene: .
CDR3aa: CASSLWAGTVYGYTF
CDR3nt: TGCGCCAGCAGCTTGTGGGCGGGGACGGTCTATGGCTACACCTTC

v_gene: TRBV13
j_gene: TRBJ2-2
abundance: .
d_gene: TRBD2
CDR3aa: CASSGRTSGGPGTGELFF
CDR3nt: TGTGCCAGCAGCGGACGGACTAGCGGGGGCCCGGGGACCGGGGAGCTGTTTTTT

v_gene: TRBV6-5
j_gene: TRBJ2-1
abundance: .
d_gene: TRBD1
CDR3aa: CASSRDREQFF
CDR3nt: TGTGCCAGCAGTAGGGACAGGGAGCAGTTCTTC

v_gene: TRBV5-4
j_gene: TRBJ1-1
abundance: .
d_gene: .
CDR3aa: CASSFTTIRGTEAFF
CDR3nt: TGTGCCAGCAGCTTTACAACGATTCGGGGAACTGAAGCTTTCTTT

v_gene: TRBV28
j_gene: TRBJ2-7
abundance: few
d_gene: TRBD1
CDR3aa: CASSTGTGVYEQYF
CDR3nt: TGTGCCAGCAGCACCGGGACAGGTGTCTACGAGCAGTACTTC

v_gene: TRBV10-3
j_gene: TRBJ1-1
abundance: .
d_gene: TRBD1
CDR3aa: CAISPDRVTEAFF
CDR3nt: TGTGCCATCAGCCCAGACAGGGTAACTGAAGCTTTCTTT

v_gene: TRBV5-1
j_gene: TRBJ1-1
abundance: .
d_gene: TRBD1
CDR3aa: CASSLQGDTEAFF
CDR3nt: TGCGCCAGCAGTCTACAGGGGGATACTGAAGCTTTCTTT

v_gene: TRBV10-3
j_gene: TRBJ1-1
abundance: once
d_gene: .
CDR3aa: CATSRGGAEAEAFF
CDR3nt: TGTGCCACCTCTCGTGGGGGGGCAGAGGCTGAAGCTTTCTTT

v_gene: TRBV27
j_gene: TRBJ1-5
abundance: .
d_gene: TRBD1
CDR3aa: CASSPRTGEHRNQPQHF
CDR3nt: TGTGCCAGCAGCCCCAGGACAGGTGAGCATAGGAATCAGCCCCAGCATTTT

v_gene: TRBV14
j_gene: TRBJ2-7
abundance: .
d_gene: TRBD1
CDR3aa: CASSQESYRGHEQYF
CDR3nt: TGTGCCAGCAGCCAAGAGAGCTACAGGGGGCACGAGCAGTACTTC

v_gene: TRBV2
j_gene: TRBJ2-1
abundance: once
d_gene: TRBD2
CDR3aa: CASSGPTSGAPDEQFF
CDR3nt: TGTGCCAGCAGTGGTCCCACTAGCGGGGCCCCGGATGAGCAGTTCTTC

v_gene: TRBV19
j_gene: TRBJ2-4
abundance: .
d_gene: .
CDR3aa: CASSMYGDRNIQYF
CDR3nt: TGTGCCAGTAGTATGTACGGGGATAGGAACATTCAGTACTTC

v_gene: TRBV19
j_gene: TRBJ1-5
abundance: .
d_gene: .
CDR3aa: CASSIGQRGGGQPQHF
CDR3nt: TGTGCCAGTAGTATCGGACAGAGGGGGGGAGGTCAGCCCCAGCATTTT

v_gene: TRBV7-9
j_gene: TRBJ1-3
abundance: once
d_gene: .
CDR3aa: CASRPTGLSGNTIYF
CDR3nt: TGTGCCAGCAGGCCTACAGGTCTCTCTGGAAACACCATATATTTT

v_gene: TRBV2
j_gene: TRBJ1-1
abundance: .
d_gene: TRBD1
CDR3aa: CASSQGAGTEAFF
CDR3nt: TGTGCCAGCAGTCAGGGGGCGGGCACTGAAGCTTTCTTT

v_gene: TRBV11-2
j_gene: TRBJ1-4
abundance: once
d_gene: TRBD1
CDR3aa: CASGYRGVNEKLFF
CDR3nt: TGTGCCAGCGGATACAGGGGCGTTAATGAAAAACTGTTTTTT

v_gene: TRBV28
j_gene: TRBJ1-6
abundance: .
d_gene: .
CDR3aa: CASSQGGRDSPLHF
CDR3nt: TGTGCCAGCAGTCAAGGGGGAAGGGATTCACCCCTCCACTTT

v_gene: TRBV7-2
j_gene: TRBJ1-1
abundance: .
d_gene: TRBD1
CDR3aa: CASSPQQGSTEAFF
CDR3nt: TGTGCCAGCAGCCCCCAACAGGGGTCCACTGAAGCTTTCTTT

v_gene: TRBV5-6
j_gene: TRBJ1-1
abundance: .
d_gene: TRBD1
CDR3aa: CASSQTGEVTEAFF
CDR3nt: TGTGCCAGCAGTCAGACAGGGGAGGTCACTGAAGCTTTCTTT

v_gene: TRBV6-6
j_gene: TRBJ1-3
abundance: .
d_gene: TRBD1
CDR3aa: CASTGRGLNTIYF
CDR3nt: TGTGCCAGCACTGGCAGGGGGCTAAACACCATATATTTT

v_gene: TRBV29-1
j_gene: TRBJ1-2
abundance: .
d_gene: .
CDR3aa: CSVEGQGSGYTF
CDR3nt: TGCAGCGTTGAAGGCCAGGGGAGTGGCTACACCTTC

v_gene: TRBV9
j_gene: TRBJ1-6
abundance: .
d_gene: .
CDR3aa: CASSVSGDPYNSPLHF
CDR3nt: TGTGCCAGCAGCGTAAGCGGGGACCCCTATAATTCACCCCTCCACTTT

v_gene: TRBV2
j_gene: TRBJ2-1
abundance: .
d_gene: .
CDR3aa: CASSERRGEQFF
CDR3nt: TGTGCCAGCAGTGAACGTCGGGGAGAGCAGTTCTTC

v_gene: TRBV29-1
j_gene: TRBJ1-2
abundance: .
d_gene: .
CDR3aa: CSGVGGYGYTF
CDR3nt: TGCAGCGGGGTTGGAGGGTATGGCTACACCTTC

v_gene: TRBV12-3/TRBV12-4
j_gene: TRBJ1-1
abundance: .
d_gene: .
CDR3aa: CASSFAGTEAFF
CDR3nt: TGTGCCAGCAGTTTTGCAGGGACTGAAGCTTTCTTT

v_gene: TRBV7-8
j_gene: TRBJ1-6
abundance: .
d_gene: .
CDR3aa: CASSLDEGSPLHF
CDR3nt: TGTGCCAGCAGCTTAGACGAGGGTTCACCCCTCCACTTT

v_gene: TRBV12-3/TRBV12-4
j_gene: TRBJ1-4
abundance: .
d_gene: .
CDR3aa: CASSFGRAKLFF
CDR3nt: TGTGCCAGCAGTTTCGGCAGGGCGAAATTGTTTTTT

v_gene: TRBV5-1
j_gene: TRBJ1-3
abundance: once
d_gene: .
CDR3aa: CASSFDGTVDSGNTIYF
CDR3nt: TGCGCCAGCAGCTTTGATGGCACAGTCGACTCTGGAAACACCATATATTTT

v_gene: TRBV21-1
j_gene: TRBJ2-5
abundance: .
d_gene: .
CDR3aa: CASSKGGTGRNQGETQYF
CDR3nt: TGTGCCAGCAGCAAAGGCGGGACAGGGCGGAATCAGGGAGAGACCCAGTACTTC

v_gene: TRBV6-5
j_gene: TRBJ2-2
abundance: .
d_gene: TRBD2
CDR3aa: CASTLAGGNTGELFF
CDR3nt: TGTGCCAGCACACTAGCGGGGGGGAACACCGGGGAGCTGTTTTTT

v_gene: TRBV10-3
j_gene: TRBJ1-4
abundance: .
d_gene: TRBD1
CDR3aa: CAISPQGVNEKLFF
CDR3nt: TGTGCCATCAGTCCACAGGGGGTTAATGAAAAACTGTTTTTT

v_gene: TRBV18
j_gene: TRBJ2-7
abundance: few
d_gene: .
CDR3aa: CASSPLGQGSYEQYF
CDR3nt: TGTGCCAGCTCACCTTTGGGGCAGGGGTCCTACGAGCAGTACTTC

v_gene: TRBV30
j_gene: TRBJ1-3
abundance: once
d_gene: TRBD1
CDR3aa: CAWSPLRTGLSSGNTIYF
CDR3nt: TGTGCCTGGAGTCCTCTTCGGACAGGCCTGAGCTCTGGAAACACCATATATTTT

v_gene: TRBV5-1
j_gene: TRBJ2-5
abundance: once
d_gene: .
CDR3aa: CASSAKQGGETQYF
CDR3nt: TGCGCCAGCAGCGCAAAGCAGGGTGGAGAGACCCAGTACTTC

v_gene: TRBV6-5
j_gene: TRBJ2-2
abundance: .
d_gene: TRBD1
CDR3aa: CAGQGTGELFF
CDR3nt: TGTGCCGGACAGGGAACCGGGGAGCTGTTTTTT

v_gene: TRBV5-1
j_gene: TRBJ2-7
abundance: .
d_gene: TRBD1
CDR3aa: CASSLAGQTSYEQYF
CDR3nt: TGCGCCAGCAGCTTGGCGGGACAGACCTCCTACGAGCAGTACTTC

v_gene: TRBV24-1
j_gene: TRBJ1-2
abundance: .
d_gene: .
CDR3aa: CATSQGSTYGYTF
CDR3nt: TGTGCCACCAGTCAGGGCAGCACCTATGGCTACACCTTC

v_gene: TRBV28
j_gene: TRBJ1-2
abundance: .
d_gene: TRBD1
CDR3aa: CASSPSTGTSYGYTF
CDR3nt: TGTGCCAGCAGCCCGTCGACAGGGACAAGCTATGGCTACACCTTC

v_gene: TRBV24-1
j_gene: TRBJ2-5
abundance: .
d_gene: TRBD2
CDR3aa: CATSDYLAGVQETQYF
CDR3nt: TGTGCCACCAGTGATTATCTAGCGGGGGTTCAAGAGACCCAGTACTTC

v_gene: TRBV7-9
j_gene: TRBJ1-4
abundance: .
d_gene: .
CDR3aa: CASSAIANVGKLFF
CDR3nt: TGTGCCAGCAGCGCGATCGCCAATGTCGGAAAACTGTTTTTT

v_gene: TRBV3-1/TRBV3-2
j_gene: TRBJ2-7
abundance: .
d_gene: TRBD1
CDR3aa: CASRGTGGVDEQYF
CDR3nt: TGTGCCAGCAGGGGGACAGGGGGAGTGGACGAGCAGTACTTC

v_gene: TRBV12-5
j_gene: TRBJ2-5
abundance: .
d_gene: TRBD1
CDR3aa: CASGPRTGQGETQYF
CDR3nt: TGTGCTAGTGGTCCCCGGACAGGGCAGGGAGAGACCCAGTACTTC

v_gene: TRBV19
j_gene: TRBJ2-7
abundance: few
d_gene: TRBD1
CDR3aa: CASSPYSDRLDQQYF
CDR3nt: TGTGCCAGTAGTCCCTACTCGGACAGGTTAGACCAGCAGTACTTC

v_gene: TRBV27
j_gene: TRBJ2-7
abundance: many
d_gene: TRBD1
CDR3aa: CASSLFGQAYEQYF
CDR3nt: TGTGCCAGCAGTTTATTCGGACAGGCTTACGAGCAGTACTTC

v_gene: TRBV3-1/TRBV3-2
j_gene: TRBJ1-1
abundance: .
d_gene: TRBD1
CDR3aa: CASSRPRTGANTEAFF
CDR3nt: TGTGCCAGCAGCCGCCCCAGAACAGGGGCGAACACTGAAGCTTTCTTT

v_gene: TRBV5-3
j_gene: TRBJ1-1
abundance: .
d_gene: .
CDR3aa: CARSPSRVTEAFF
CDR3nt: TGTGCCAGAAGCCCTTCCAGGGTCACTGAAGCTTTCTTT

v_gene: TRBV6-1
j_gene: TRBJ1-2
abundance: few
d_gene: .
CDR3aa: CASSEAGRVTGYTF
CDR3nt: TGTGCCAGCAGTGAAGCGGGCAGGGTAACTGGCTACACCTTC

v_gene: TRBV9
j_gene: TRBJ1-2
abundance: .
d_gene: TRBD1
CDR3aa: CASSSDRVGYTF
CDR3nt: TGTGCCAGCAGCTCCGACAGGGTTGGCTACACCTTC

v_gene: TRBV7-2
j_gene: TRBJ2-7
abundance: .
d_gene: .
CDR3aa: CASSSGRGSLMAYEQYF
CDR3nt: TGTGCCAGCAGCTCCGGGCGGGGCTCTTTGATGGCCTACGAGCAGTACTTC

v_gene: TRBV9
j_gene: TRBJ1-2
abundance: .
d_gene: .
CDR3aa: CASSGPRVSGYGYTF
CDR3nt: TGTGCCAGCAGCGGACCCAGGGTCTCCGGGTATGGCTACACCTTC